The sequence of this TCR beta chain was determined in a study of human T cells and chemical hapten exposure (dated by TCRdb to about 2021). Context from the whole study: For sensitization, 2% DPC in acetone was applied to a 2 cm by 2 cm area of upper inner arm skin. Peripheral blood TCR repertoire changes were tracked in vivo in alopecia patients during primary and secondary sensitization to the hapten diphenylcyclopropenone (DPC). Blood for TCR sequencing was provided by twenty-nine alopecia patients at one to four time points (pre-sensitization, 2, 6 and 24 weeks). Blood samples were taken from patients before sensitization (week 0) and then at 2, 6 and about 24 weeks after DPC sensitization. The mostly female patient cohort included alopecia areata with under or over 50% scalp involvement, alopecia totalis and alopecia universalis. Throughout the study period of about 23 weeks, patients also received therapeutic DPC doses to the scalp every week. The libraries were sequenced as a pool, and the TCR yield per sample differed mostly because of small variations in library volumes within the pool. Patch testing on the upper back used Finn chambers containing 0.01% DPC, with scoring done after 6 days according to International Contact Dermatitis Research Group standards. Broad study findings and their caveats: Alopecia, a presumed autoimmune disease, was present in all patients, so the immune response of the patients might differ from that of healthy individuals. No change with DPC sensitization was found in the number of TCRs above 1 in 1000 frequency, and no evidence of global repertoire structure alterations was found. After repeated subsampling, changes were observed in the strength of the expansion versus patch-test correlation and in the threshold at which the correlation became significant. Patch test score was positively correlated with the number of PT1 expanded TCRs, with significance at thresholds 8, 16 and 32 but not at 4. Expanded TCRs formed significantly more large CDR3 similarity clusters than pre-sensitization or healthy control sets, consistent with antigen-driven responses.

Read against the paper, the sample's treatment or condition label means: therapeutic diphenylcyclopropenone sensitization with weekly scalp DPC. At each patch-test visit, blood was drawn before the patch test was applied. To be eligible, patients had to be aged 18 to 70, diagnosed with alopecia and judged suitable for DPC therapy, while pregnant patients were excluded. Unfractionated whole blood was collected in Tempus Blood RNA tubes, and total RNA was extracted from that blood. This clonotype was counted only a few times. This receptor's antigen is unknown. No qualities accompany the bases; no much larger clone lies one base away. A distance of 15 bases separates the germline ends of V and J, which lose 5 bases and 6 bases respectively. The CDR3 starts with the cysteine, ends with the phenylalanine, and has 14 residues. Only the CDR3 DNA stays, 42 bases, in frame from base 1. CDR1 and CDR2, per the germline V gene, are SGHAT and FQNNGV.

During library preparation, unique molecular identifiers were attached to individual cDNA molecules so that TCRs could be counted quantitatively and reproducibly. For every blood RNA sample, sequencing covered both the TCR alpha and TCR beta chains. On the authors' methods: Samples had a median of roughly 100,000 TCRs, with a range from roughly 23,224 to 750,000. The Decombinator software suite was used to annotate V, J and CDR3 in the TCR reads. To make PS versus PT1 abundance plots, every sample was subsampled to the same number of TCRs (28,000). Expanded TCRs were defined as absent before sensitization and observed at least eight times at the 2-week time point. The public reads were reprocessed in TCRdb via fastp at Q25 and MiXCR, keeping in-frame beta chains. Rows matching on CDR3 protein sequence are summarized as one entry with the most common DNA and genes. The V and J calls reflect TCRdb's pipeline rather than the authors' work. Counted in this sample were around 720 distinct CDR3 sequences; about 49% of them appeared once. Approximately 8.5% of the sample is taken by the ten largest.

This sequence originates from an adult with alopecia areata. Some clones in this sample may be carry-over from other donors' samples. This table probably holds off-target reads from a library built for another chain. Recombination joined TRBV11-2 with TRBJ2-3; D gene: possibly TRBD2, on 7 matching bases. Sequencing was performed on whole blood, taken before DPC sensitization or 2, 6, or about 24 weeks after (not recorded which). The CDR3 protein is CASSPEGGRDTQYF. The bases read TGTGCCAGCAGCCCCGAGGGGGGGCGGGATACGCAGTATTTT.